The 29 T cell receptor beta chains below were found in one sample sequenced in a study of pediatric ulcerative colitis (dated by TCRdb to about 2019). The method was the immunoSEQ multiplex PCR assay. TCRdb holds this immuneACCESS table with in-frame rearrangements only. Some clones are missing; in checked studies, unresolved V genes explain under half, and the rest has no known cause. Counted in this sample were about 36,000 clones; less than 90% of them appeared once. The ten largest clonotypes hold around 23% of the sample. Input material: blood. Every receptor here comes from a girl aged 10 to 17 with moderate ulcerative colitis.

The rearrangement uses TRBV7-6 and TRBJ2-5; 9 bases are a match to TRBD2. V was clipped by 5 bases and J by 2 bases; unmatched bases: 18. Germline CDR1 is SGHVS and CDR2 is FNYEAQ. There are 19 residues in the CDR3. The CDR3 sequence is CASSHNRLADSFIQETQYF. CDR3 nucleotide sequence: TGTGCCAGCAGCCATAACCGACTAGCGGATTCCTTTATACAAGAGACCCAGTACTTC.

This clone has a single count. The V and J genes are TRBV6-4 and TRBJ2-1; weak D call: TRBD1 (6 bases). This CDR3 region has 18 residues. Germline CDR1 MRHNA, CDR2 SNTAGT. The V and J ends lost 6 bases and 0 bases respectively, with 21 bases between them. The CDR3: CASSHFSGAPRSYNEQFF. CDR3 bases: TGTGCCAGCAGCCACTTTTCAGGGGCTCCGCGCTCCTACAATGAGCAGTTCTTC.

V gene TRBV19 combines with J gene TRBJ1-5; D unclear. V was shortened by 5 bases and J by 1 base, with 15 bases between the two germline ends. CDR3 length: 16 amino acids. The germline gives CDR1 LNHDA, CDR2 SQIVND (reference sequence). The CDR3 loop reads CASSPIFDRSNQPQHF. The CDR3 DNA reads as TGTGCCAGTAGTCCCATCTTCGACCGCAGCAATCAGCCCCAGCATTTT.

The chain uses TRBV5-4 and TRBJ2-3, with unresolved D. The CDR3 sequence is 13 residues long. The germline V and J ends were trimmed by 1 base and 5 bases, with 8 bases remaining between them. Germline-derived CDR1 and CDR2 are SGHNT and YYREEE (reference sequence). In nucleotides, the CDR3 is TGTGCCAGCAGCTTGTGGTCACAAGATACGCAGTATTTT. Translated: CASSLWSQDTQYF.

The gene calls are TRBV7-9 and TRBJ2-6, with D unclear. This CDR3 is 15 amino acids long. The germline V and J ends were trimmed by 2 bases and 1 base, with 6 bases remaining between them. CDR1 is SEHNR, CDR2 FQNEAQ, per germline (reference sequence). DNA for the CDR3: TGTGCCAGCAGCTTAAGCGAGTCTGGGGCCAACGTCCTGACTTTC. Translated: CASSLSESGANVLTF.

This chain's CDR3 is CATSKGDLEPYGYTF. In nucleotides, the CDR3 is TGTGCCACCTCGAAGGGGGACTTAGAACCTTATGGCTACACCTTC. The V and J genes are TRBV25-1 and TRBJ1-2, with TRBD1 as a possible D gene (6 bases). This CDR3 is 15 amino acids long. V was pared by 10 bases and J by 5 bases, with 23 bases between. Germline V gene lookup returns CDR1 MGHDK and CDR2 SYGVNS.

This clone was observed a single time. The chain uses TRBV4-1 and TRBJ1-2, with D perhaps TRBD1 (5 bases). CDR1 and CDR2 (germline): MGHRA, YSYEKL. The CDR3 is made up of 15 amino acids. V gave up 0 bases and J gave up 7 bases, with 15 bases separating them. The CDR3 is CASSQDPTGERGYTF. In DNA, the CDR3 is TGCGCCAGCAGCCAAGATCCAACGGGGGAGCGTGGCTACACCTTC.

The V and J genes are TRBV6-5 and TRBJ2-7; TRBD1 matches at 8 bases. The germline CDR1 and CDR2 sequences are MNHEY and SVGAGI. V trimming: 7 bases; J trimming: 5 bases; junction bases outside the gene matches: 4. This CDR3 contains 12 residues. The CDR3 loop reads CASTTQGDEQYF. As DNA, the CDR3 is TGTGCCAGCACCACACAGGGGGACGAGCAGTACTTC.

The J gene is TRBJ2-5, the V gene TRBV10-3; D unresolved. Per the germline V gene, CDR1 is ENHRY and CDR2 is SYGVKD. This CDR3 has 12 residues. Trimming stripped 2 bases from V and 2 bases from J, with 3 bases between. Written as DNA, the CDR3 is TGTGCCATCAGTGAGCCTCAAGAGACCCAGTACTTC. Residues: CAISEPQETQYF.

This chain links TRBV27 with TRBJ1-1; D is unclear. CDR1 and CDR2 (germline): MNHEY, SMNVEV (reference sequence). The V and J ends lost 5 bases and 2 bases respectively, with 15 bases between them. The CDR3 has 15 residues. The CDR3 DNA is TGTGCCAGCAGTCCTACGCCCAGACTAAACACTGAAGCTTTCTTT. Protein product: CASSPTPRLNTEAFF.

This chain links TRBV4-3 with TRBJ2-1; 7 bases agree with TRBD2. Germline V gene lookup returns CDR1 LGHNA and CDR2 YSLEER. CDR3 length: 16 amino acids. V lost 0 bases to trimming and J lost 7 bases; unmatched junction nucleotides: 9. The CDR3 protein is CASSQEGGELDNEQFF. In nucleotides, the CDR3 is TGCGCCAGCAGCCAAGAGGGGGGGGAGCTGGATAATGAGCAGTTCTTC.

This chain links TRBV4-3 with TRBJ2-7, with D perhaps TRBD2 (6 bases). The CDR3 spans 16 residues. The ends were cut back, 4 bases at V and 2 bases at J, with 18 bases in the middle. Per the germline V gene, CDR1 is LGHNA and CDR2 is YSLEER. DNA for the CDR3: TGCGCCAGCAGCCGAAGGGAGGCAGGGTCAACCTACGAGCAGTACTTC. Translated, it gives CASSRREAGSTYEQYF.

This chain uses TRBV15 with TRBJ2-2; D is ambiguous. The CDR3 has 19 amino acids. The ends were cut back, 2 bases at V and 0 bases at J, with 19 bases in the middle. Germline V gene lookup returns CDR1 LNHNV and CDR2 YYDKDF (reference sequence). CDR3 loop: CATSRFKAYSASNTGELFF. The CDR3 coding sequence is TGTGCCACCAGCAGATTCAAGGCGTACAGCGCCTCGAACACCGGGGAGCTGTTTTTT.

The chain links TRBV7-3 to TRBJ2-3; no reliable D call. Trimming cost V 5 bases and J 3 bases, with 15 bases left between them. Per germline, CDR1 SGHTA and CDR2 FQGTGA. The CDR3 has 15 amino acids. DNA for the CDR3: TGTGCCAGCAGCGCTCACAATAGTAGGACAGATACGCAGTATTTT. Protein sequence: CASSAHNSRTDTQYF.

The chain carries TRBV7-2 and TRBJ2-1; D might be TRBD2 (7 bases). Trimming left V 7 bases short and J 8 bases short, with 21 bases between. Germline V gives CDR1 SGHTA, CDR2 FQGNSA. This CDR3 comprises 15 residues. CDR3 DNA: TGTGCCAGCATGAGGGGGGGGTGGCCCTCTTATGAGCAGTTCTTC. Translating gives CASMRGGWPSYEQFF. The variable domain in full, completed from reference TRBV7-2 and TRBJ2-1, reads GAGVSQSPSNKVTEKGKDVELRCDPISGHTALYWYRQSLGQGLEFLIYFQGNSAPDKSGLPSDRFSAERTGGSVSTLTIQRTQQEDSAVYLCASMRGGWPSYEQFFGPGTRLTVL.

This clone was found a few times. This rearrangement joins TRBV2 to TRBJ2-1; D assignment may be TRBD1 or TRBD2 (5 bases each). Trimming stripped 3 bases from V and 9 bases from J, with 15 bases between. The CDR3 length is 14 residues. CDR1 is SNHLY and CDR2 is FYNNEI in the germline V gene. The CDR3 coding sequence is TGTGCCAGCAGTGAGGGGATGAGGGGAAGTGAGCAGTTCTTC. Protein product: CASSEGMRGSEQFF. Complete variable domain (other parts from reference TRBV2 and TRBJ2-1): EPEVTQTPSHQVTQMGQEVILRCVPISNHLYFYWYRQILGQKVEFLVSFYNNEISEKSEIFDDQFSVERPDGSNFTLKIRSTKLEDSAMYFCASSEGMRGSEQFFGPGTRLTVL.

The chain joins TRBV18 to TRBJ2-5; 12 bases fit TRBD2. After removal of 6 bases from V and 5 bases from J, the junction contained 13 bases not matched to a gene. Germline CDR1 KGHSH, CDR2 LQKENI. This CDR3 region has 17 residues. Here the CDR3 reads CASSPTSGGTERETQYF. CDR3 nucleotides: TGTGCCAGCTCTCCGACTAGCGGGGGCACAGAAAGGGAGACCCAGTACTTC.

The chain combines TRBV6-4 with TRBJ1-2, with a tentative D call TRBD1 (6 bases). CDR3 length equals 16 residues. CDR1 and CDR2 (germline): MRHNA, SNTAGT. Trimming pared 0 bases from V and 4 bases from J, leaving 15 bases between. CDR3 protein: CASSDSNRGRSYGYTF. As DNA, the CDR3 is TGTGCCAGCAGTGACTCGAACCGGGGGCGAAGCTATGGCTACACCTTC.

This chain links TRBV6-5 with TRBJ1-2; TRBD1 is a possible D gene (6 bases). Germline assignment: CDR1 MNHEY and CDR2 SVGAGI. Trimming took 2 bases from V and 4 from J, leaving 11 bases between them. This CDR3 spans 14 amino acids. CDR3 bases: TGTGCCAGCAGTTACCTGGACAGTTCCTATGGCTACACCTTC. It is translated as CASSYLDSSYGYTF.

The rearrangement uses TRBV27 and TRBJ1-5; no clear D gene. The CDR3 length is 15 residues. V was clipped by 0 bases and J by 0 bases, with 6 bases between them. Germline CDR1 reads MNHEY; CDR2 reads SMNVEV (reference sequence). The CDR3 DNA follows: TGTGCCAGCAGTTTATCTGGGTTTAGCAATCAGCCCCAGCATTTT. It encodes CASSLSGFSNQPQHF.

V gene TRBV6-1 combines with J gene TRBJ1-1; maybe TRBD1 (6 bases). There are 14 residues in the CDR3. Trimming took off 4 bases at V and 1 base at J, with 10 bases between the two ends. The germline V gene encodes CDR1 MNHNS and CDR2 SASEGT. For the CDR3, the DNA is TGTGCCAGCAGTGCGGACAGAAAGAACACTGAAGCTTTCTTT. This codes for CASSADRKNTEAFF.

The chain uses TRBV28 and TRBJ2-5; D is undetermined. V was shortened by 3 bases and J by 1 base, with 6 bases between the two germline ends. This CDR3 has 13 residues. CDR1 and CDR2 (germline): MDHEN, SYDVKM. The CDR3 here is CASSFGIQETQYF. The CDR3 coding sequence is TGTGCCAGCAGTTTTGGGATCCAAGAGACCCAGTACTTC.

A single count supports this clone. The V call is TRBV28, the J call TRBJ2-2; D may be TRBD2 (7 bases). V gave up 1 base and J gave up 9 bases, with 15 bases separating them. Germline V gene sequence: CDR1 MDHEN, CDR2 SYDVKM. The CDR3 loop spans 15 amino acids. Here the CDR3 DNA reads TGTGCCAGCAGTTTATCTGTTAGGGGGGGCCGGGAGCTGTTTTTT. Its translation is CASSLSVRGGRELFF.

The J gene is TRBJ1-1, the V gene TRBV6-1; 8 positions match TRBD1. The V and J ends lost 2 bases and 1 base, in that order; junction bases with no gene match: 0. CDR3 length equals 14 residues. Germline V CDR1 and CDR2: MNHNS, SASEGT. The CDR3 nucleotides are TGTGCCAGCAGTGAACAGGGGGCGAACACTGAAGCTTTCTTT. Amino acids: CASSEQGANTEAFF.

This chain links TRBV29-1 with TRBJ1-2; unclear D gene. Germline V gene lookup returns CDR1 SQVTM and CDR2 ANQGSEA. Trimming removed 0 bases at V and 1 base at J, with 15 bases between. This CDR3 region has 16 residues. The CDR3: CSVEDRMSGLNYGYTF. The CDR3 DNA reads as TGCAGCGTTGAAGATCGTATGTCAGGACTTAACTATGGCTACACCTTC.

The rearrangement uses TRBV28 and TRBJ2-7, with D possibly TRBD1 on 5 matching bases. Germline V gene sequence: CDR1 MDHEN, CDR2 SYDVKM. V was clipped by 3 bases and J by 7 bases, with 13 bases between them. The CDR3 covers 13 residues. CDR3 sequence reads: CASSFGAQPEQYF. For the CDR3, the DNA is TGTGCCAGCAGTTTTGGGGCACAGCCGGAGCAGTACTTC.

This chain joins TRBV29-1 and TRBJ2-1; 8 bases fit TRBD1. Germline V gives CDR1 SQVTM, CDR2 ANQGSEA. The CDR3 is 14 residues long. J lost 7 bases, V lost 2 bases, and 7 bases had no gene match. CDR3 in amino acids: CSVERGTGGNEQFF. As DNA, the CDR3 is TGCAGCGTTGAACGTGGGACAGGAGGGAATGAGCAGTTCTTC.

This rearrangement joins TRBV11-3 to TRBJ2-2; D is unresolved. The CDR3 is 14 residues long. V gave up 1 base and J gave up 5 bases, with 8 bases separating them. CDR1 and CDR2 (germline): SGHNT, YENEEA. The CDR3 DNA reads TGTGCCAGCAGCTTAGTGCTGGGTACCGGGGAGCTGTTTTTT. Protein sequence: CASSLVLGTGELFF. Combining the CDR3 with reference TRBV11-3 and TRBJ2-2 gives the whole variable domain EAGVVQSPRYKIIEKKQPVAFWCNPISGHNTLYWYLQNLGQGPELLIRYENEEAVDDSQLPKDRFSAERLKGVDSTLKIQPAELGDSAVYLCASSLVLGTGELFFGEGSRLTVL.

The chain carries TRBV5-1 and TRBJ1-1; unclear D gene. Between the trimmed V and J ends, which lost 5 bases and 7 bases, there was a span of 9 bases. The V gene's germline CDR1 is SGHRS and CDR2 YFSETQ. This CDR3 is 11 amino acids long. The chain's CDR3 is CASSSDVEAFF. DNA for the CDR3: TGCGCCAGCAGTTCCGACGTTGAAGCTTTCTTT.